A single sample gave rise to the 10 T cell receptor beta chains below, sequenced in a study of T cells in Graves' hyperthyroidism and ophthalmopathy. TCR beta CDR3 region amplification was performed from RNA transcripts. The TCR CDR3 first-round RT-PCR relied on the HTBI primer set. MiXCR, run by TCRdb on the multiplex PCR reads, gives a single entry per CDR3 protein. The data hold about 580,000 distinct CDR3 sequences, with around 14% observed a single time. Sequenced sample: blood. These receptors came from a woman in her 30s with Graves' hyperthyroidism that later progressed to Graves' ophthalmopathy.

In its sample, this clonotype was seen many times. The chain joins TRBV11-2 to TRBJ2-1, with 7 positions matching TRBD2. This CDR3 comprises 14 residues. Germline CDR1 reads SGHAT; CDR2 reads FQNNGV. V lost 7 bases and J lost 6; bases outside the gene matches: 9. CDR3 nucleotide sequence: TGTGCCAGCACCCCGGGGAGGGGTGGCAATGAGCAGTTCTTC. It translates to CASTPGRGGNEQFF.

This clonotype was found many times. This chain uses TRBV29-1 with TRBJ2-2; D unresolved. There are 15 residues in the CDR3. Trimming shortened V by 4 bases and J by 1 base, and 13 bases separated the two germline ends. In germline, CDR1 is SQVTM, CDR2 ANQGSEA. CDR3 DNA: TGCAGCGTTGCTCTGGCGGCCATGAACACCGGGGAGCTGTTTTTT. It translates to CSVALAAMNTGELFF.

The sample holds many counts of this clonotype. The rearrangement uses TRBV2 and TRBJ1-1; the D is unclear. CDR1 SNHLY and CDR2 FYNNEI come from the germline V gene. This CDR3 is built from 14 residues. V was cut by 8 bases and J by 3 bases, with 16 bases left in between. The CDR3 sequence is CASRGMVRDTEAFF. CDR3 coding DNA: TGTGCCAGCCGAGGGATGGTAAGAGACACTGAAGCTTTCTTT.

The chain employs TRBV18 and TRBJ2-3; no clear D. The V gene's germline CDR1 is KGHSH and CDR2 LQKENI. Trimming took 3 bases from V and 2 from J, leaving 24 bases between them. This CDR3 is 19 amino acids long. Written as DNA, the CDR3 is TGTGCCAGCTCACCCAACCAATGGGAAATAACAGAAGACACAGATACGCAGTATTTT. This gives the protein CASSPNQWEITEDTDTQYF.

The chain joins TRBV13 to TRBJ2-1; D is possibly TRBD2 (6 bases). This CDR3 is 18 amino acids long. The V gene lost 5 bases and the J gene lost 6 bases, with 26 bases spanning the gap. Germline V gene sequence: CDR1 PRHDT, CDR2 FYEKMQ (reference sequence). The CDR3 here is CASSVMRGGGRISNEQFF. CDR3 nucleotides: TGTGCCAGCAGCGTAATGCGTGGGGGAGGCCGGATCTCCAATGAGCAGTTCTTC.

The rearrangement links TRBV5-8 to TRBJ2-5; perhaps TRBD1 as D (6 bases). CDR1 is SGHTS, CDR2 YDEGEE, per germline. This CDR3 region has 14 residues. V gave up 1 base and J gave up 4 bases, with 11 bases separating them. Here the CDR3 DNA reads TGTGCCAGCAGCTTGCAGGGGATCAGAGAGACCCAGTACTTC. Translating it yields CASSLQGIRETQYF.

This clonotype has ten or more counts. The chain couples TRBV3-1 to TRBJ1-2; TRBD1 agrees at 9 bases. Trimming took 6 bases from V and 4 from J; bases not matched to a gene: 9. Germline lookup yields CDR1 LGHDT and CDR2 YNNKEL (reference sequence). This CDR3 spans 15 amino acids. CDR3 bases: TGTGCCAGCAGTCCGTCCCGGGACAGGGTCTATGGCTACACCTTC. This gives the protein CASSPSRDRVYGYTF.

This chain connects TRBV20-1 to TRBJ1-2, with D perhaps TRBD1 (5 bases). Germline loops: CDR1 DFQATT, CDR2 SNEGSKA (reference sequence). This CDR3 is 13 amino acids long. Trimming shortened V by 7 bases and J by 2 bases, and 14 bases separated the two germline ends. CDR3 nucleotides: TGCAGTGGAGGGTGGGGGGACAACTATGGCTACACCTTC. This translates into CSGGWGDNYGYTF.

This clonotype was seen a handful of times. This chain joins TRBV7-2 and TRBJ1-2; D gene ambiguous. CDR1 and CDR2 from the germline V gene are SGHTA and FQGNSA. The V and J ends lost 1 base and 0 bases respectively, with 6 bases between them. This CDR3 has 14 amino acids. For the CDR3, the DNA is TGTGCCAGCAGCTTAGAGTGGTCTAACTATGGCTACACCTTC. As protein: CASSLEWSNYGYTF.

This clonotype has ten or more counts. The genes are TRBV5-1 and TRBJ2-3; the D gene could be TRBD1 or TRBD2 (5 bases each). Germline V gene data show CDR1 as SGHRS and CDR2 as YFSETQ. CDR3 size: 14 residues. V lost 0 bases to trimming and J lost 2 bases, with 7 bases between them. Here the CDR3 reads CASSLGDLTDTQYF. CDR3 DNA: TGCGCCAGCAGCTTGGGGGACCTCACAGATACGCAGTATTTT. The full variable domain, in which reference TRBV5-1 and TRBJ2-3 provide the parts outside the CDR3, is KAGVTQTPRYLIKTRGQQVTLSCSPISGHRSVSWYQQTPGQGLQFLFEYFSETQRNKGNFPGRFSGRQFSNSRSEMNVSTLELGDSALYLCASSLGDLTDTQYFGPGTRLTVL.